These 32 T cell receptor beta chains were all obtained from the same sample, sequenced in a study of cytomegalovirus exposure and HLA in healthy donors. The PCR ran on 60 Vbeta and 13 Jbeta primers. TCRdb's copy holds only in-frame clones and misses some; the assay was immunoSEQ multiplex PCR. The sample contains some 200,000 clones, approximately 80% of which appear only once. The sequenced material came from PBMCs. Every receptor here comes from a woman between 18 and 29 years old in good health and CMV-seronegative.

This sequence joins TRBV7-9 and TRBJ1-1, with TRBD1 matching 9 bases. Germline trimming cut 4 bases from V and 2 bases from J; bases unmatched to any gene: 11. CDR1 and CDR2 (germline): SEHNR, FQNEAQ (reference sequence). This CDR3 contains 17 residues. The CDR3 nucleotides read TGTGCCAGCAGCTCCGACTTTGGACAGGGGCGCAACACTGAAGCTTTCTTT. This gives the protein CASSSDFGQGRNTEAFF.

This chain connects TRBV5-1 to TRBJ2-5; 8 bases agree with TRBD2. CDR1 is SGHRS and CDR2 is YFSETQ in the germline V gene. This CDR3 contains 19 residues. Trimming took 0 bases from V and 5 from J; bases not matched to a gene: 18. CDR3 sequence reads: CASSLVVAGKRESQETQYF. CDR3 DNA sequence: TGCGCCAGCAGCTTGGTGGTGGCGGGCAAGCGGGAGTCCCAGGAGACCCAGTACTTC.

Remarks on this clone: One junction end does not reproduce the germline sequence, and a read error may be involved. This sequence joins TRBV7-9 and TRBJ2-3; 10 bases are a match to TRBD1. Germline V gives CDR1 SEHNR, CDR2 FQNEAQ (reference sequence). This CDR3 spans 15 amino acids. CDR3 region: CSSSLGTGAGDTQYF. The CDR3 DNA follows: TGTTCCAGCAGCTTAGGGACAGGGGCCGGAGATACGCAGTATTTT.

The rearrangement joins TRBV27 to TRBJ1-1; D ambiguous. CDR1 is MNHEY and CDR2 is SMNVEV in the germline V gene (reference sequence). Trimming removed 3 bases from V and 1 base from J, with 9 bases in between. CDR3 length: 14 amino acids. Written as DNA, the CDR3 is TGTGCCAGCAGTTTTGGGCTACCGAACACTGAAGCTTTCTTT. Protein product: CASSFGLPNTEAFF.

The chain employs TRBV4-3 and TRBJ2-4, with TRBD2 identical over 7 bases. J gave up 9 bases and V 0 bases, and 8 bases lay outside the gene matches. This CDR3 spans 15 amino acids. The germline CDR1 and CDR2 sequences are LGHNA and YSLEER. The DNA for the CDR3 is TGCGCCAGCAGCCAAGATCGAGGCGCTAGCGGCATTCAGTACTTC. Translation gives CASSQDRGASGIQYF.

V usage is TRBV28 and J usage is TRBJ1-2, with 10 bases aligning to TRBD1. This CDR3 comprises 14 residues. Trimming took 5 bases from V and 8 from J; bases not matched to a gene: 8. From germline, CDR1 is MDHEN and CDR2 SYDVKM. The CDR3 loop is CASSPPGTGDGYTF. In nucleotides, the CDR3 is TGTGCCAGCAGTCCGCCGGGGACAGGGGACGGCTACACCTTC.

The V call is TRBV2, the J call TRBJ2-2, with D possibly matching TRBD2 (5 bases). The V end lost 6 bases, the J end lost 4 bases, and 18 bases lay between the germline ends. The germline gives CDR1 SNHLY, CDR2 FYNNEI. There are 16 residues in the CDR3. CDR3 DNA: TGTGCCAGCAGATACGACACCCTCGAGGGCACCGGGGAGCTGTTTTTT. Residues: CASRYDTLEGTGELFF.

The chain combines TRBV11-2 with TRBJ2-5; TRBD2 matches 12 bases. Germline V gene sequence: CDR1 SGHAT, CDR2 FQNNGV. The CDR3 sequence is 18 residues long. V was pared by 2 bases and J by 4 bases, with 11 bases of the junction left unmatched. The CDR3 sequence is CASSLKPSGRARGETQYF. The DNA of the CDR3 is TGTGCCAGCAGCTTAAAGCCTAGCGGGAGGGCTAGAGGAGAGACCCAGTACTTC.

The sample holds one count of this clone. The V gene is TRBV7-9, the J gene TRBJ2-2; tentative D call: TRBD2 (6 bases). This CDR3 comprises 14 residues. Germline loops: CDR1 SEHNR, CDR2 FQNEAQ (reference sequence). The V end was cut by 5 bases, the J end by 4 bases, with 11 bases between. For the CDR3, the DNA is TGTGCCAGCAGCACCCAGACTAGCACCGGGGAGCTGTTTTTT. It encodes CASSTQTSTGELFF.

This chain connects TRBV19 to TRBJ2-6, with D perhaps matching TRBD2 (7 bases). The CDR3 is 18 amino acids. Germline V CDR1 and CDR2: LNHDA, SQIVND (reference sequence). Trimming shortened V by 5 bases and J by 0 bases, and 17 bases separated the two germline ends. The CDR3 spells CASSPEGGLSSGANVLTF. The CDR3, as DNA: TGTGCCAGTAGTCCCGAGGGGGGGCTCTCCTCTGGGGCCAACGTCCTGACTTTC. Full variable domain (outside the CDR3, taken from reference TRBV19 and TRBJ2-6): DGGITQSPKYLFRKEGQNVTLSCEQNLNHDAMYWYRQDPGQGLRLIYYSQIVNDFQKGDIAEGYSVSREKKESFPLTVTSAQKNPTAFYLCASSPEGGLSSGANVLTFGAGSRLTVL.

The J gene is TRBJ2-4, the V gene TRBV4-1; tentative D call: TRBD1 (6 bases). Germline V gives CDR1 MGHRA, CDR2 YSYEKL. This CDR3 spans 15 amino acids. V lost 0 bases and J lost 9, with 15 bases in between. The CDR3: CASSQEGAGVSIQYF. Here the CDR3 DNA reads TGCGCCAGCAGCCAAGAGGGGGCAGGGGTAAGCATTCAGTACTTC.

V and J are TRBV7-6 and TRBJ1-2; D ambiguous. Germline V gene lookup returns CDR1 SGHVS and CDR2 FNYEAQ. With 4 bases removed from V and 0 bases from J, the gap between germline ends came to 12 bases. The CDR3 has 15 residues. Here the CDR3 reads CASSSQSHSNYGYTF. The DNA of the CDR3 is TGTGCCAGCAGCTCGCAATCCCACTCTAACTATGGCTACACCTTC.

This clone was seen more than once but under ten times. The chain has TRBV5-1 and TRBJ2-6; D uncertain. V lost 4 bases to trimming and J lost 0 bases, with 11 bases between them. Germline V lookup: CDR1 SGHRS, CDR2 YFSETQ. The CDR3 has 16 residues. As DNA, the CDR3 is TGCGCCAGCAGCCCCCCACGGAGCTCTGGGGCCAACGTCCTGACTTTC. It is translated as CASSPPRSSGANVLTF.

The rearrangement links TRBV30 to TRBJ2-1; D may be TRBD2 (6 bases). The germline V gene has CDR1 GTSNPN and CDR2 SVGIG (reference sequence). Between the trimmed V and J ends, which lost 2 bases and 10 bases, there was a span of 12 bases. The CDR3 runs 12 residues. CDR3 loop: CAWSYQAGEQFF. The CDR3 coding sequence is TGTGCCTGGAGTTACCAAGCGGGCGAGCAGTTCTTC.

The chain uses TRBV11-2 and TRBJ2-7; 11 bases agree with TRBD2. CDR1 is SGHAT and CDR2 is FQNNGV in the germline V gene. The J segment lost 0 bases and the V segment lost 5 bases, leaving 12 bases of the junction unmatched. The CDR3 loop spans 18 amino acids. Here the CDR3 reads CASSGDYSGRAFSYEQYF. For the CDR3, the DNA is TGTGCCAGCAGCGGAGATTATAGCGGGAGGGCCTTCTCCTACGAGCAGTACTTC.

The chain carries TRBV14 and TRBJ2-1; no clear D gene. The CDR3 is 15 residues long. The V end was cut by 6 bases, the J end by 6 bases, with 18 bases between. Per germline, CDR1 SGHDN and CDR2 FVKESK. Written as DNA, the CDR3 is TGTGCCAGCAGTCACCAGAGGATTAGCTCCAATGAGCAGTTCTTC. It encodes CASSHQRISSNEQFF. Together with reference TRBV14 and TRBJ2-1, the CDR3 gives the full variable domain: EAGVTQFPSHSVIEKGQTVTLRCDPISGHDNLYWYRRVMGKEIKFLLHFVKESKQDESGMPNNRFLAERTGGTYSTLKVQPAELEDSGVYFCASSHQRISSNEQFFGPGTRLTVL.

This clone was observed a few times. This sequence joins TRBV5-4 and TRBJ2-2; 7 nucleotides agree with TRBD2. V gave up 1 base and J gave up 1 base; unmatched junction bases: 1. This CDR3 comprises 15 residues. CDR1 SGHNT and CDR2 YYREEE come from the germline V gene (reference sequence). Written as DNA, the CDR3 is TGTGCCAGCAGCTTGCGCGGGAGGAACACCGGGGAGCTGTTTTTT. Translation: CASSLRGRNTGELFF.

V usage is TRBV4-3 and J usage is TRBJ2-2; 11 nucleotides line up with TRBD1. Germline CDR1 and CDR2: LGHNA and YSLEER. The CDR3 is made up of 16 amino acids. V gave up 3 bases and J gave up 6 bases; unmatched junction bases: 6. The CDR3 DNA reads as TGCGCCAGCAGCCAGGGTGGACAGGGGGCGGCCGGGGAGCTGTTTTTT. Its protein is CASSQGGQGAAGELFF.

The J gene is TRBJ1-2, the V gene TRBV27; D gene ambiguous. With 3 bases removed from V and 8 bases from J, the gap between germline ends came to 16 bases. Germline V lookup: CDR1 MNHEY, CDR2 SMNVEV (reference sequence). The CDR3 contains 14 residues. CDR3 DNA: TGTGCCAGCAGTTTGGCGGGGTATAGACTGGGCTACACCTTC. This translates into CASSLAGYRLGYTF.

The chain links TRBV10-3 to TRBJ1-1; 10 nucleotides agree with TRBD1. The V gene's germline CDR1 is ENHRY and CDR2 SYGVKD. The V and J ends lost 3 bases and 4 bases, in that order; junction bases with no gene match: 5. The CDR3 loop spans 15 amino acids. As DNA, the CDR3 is TGTGCCATCAGTGATAAAGACAGGGGGCTCACTGAAGCTTTCTTT. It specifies CAISDKDRGLTEAFF.

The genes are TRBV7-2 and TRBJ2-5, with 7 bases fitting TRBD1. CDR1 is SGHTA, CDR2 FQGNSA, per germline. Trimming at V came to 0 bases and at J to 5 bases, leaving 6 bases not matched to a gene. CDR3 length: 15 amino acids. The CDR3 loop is CASSLAQTGYETQYF. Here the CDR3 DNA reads TGTGCCAGCAGCTTAGCCCAGACAGGGTACGAGACCCAGTACTTC.

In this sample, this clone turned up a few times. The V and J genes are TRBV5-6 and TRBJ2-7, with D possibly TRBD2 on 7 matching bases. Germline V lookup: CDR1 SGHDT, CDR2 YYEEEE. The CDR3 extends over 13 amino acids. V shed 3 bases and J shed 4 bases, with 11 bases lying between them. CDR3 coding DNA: TGTGCCAGCAGCTCACAGGGAGGGTACGAGCAGTACTTC. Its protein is CASSSQGGYEQYF.

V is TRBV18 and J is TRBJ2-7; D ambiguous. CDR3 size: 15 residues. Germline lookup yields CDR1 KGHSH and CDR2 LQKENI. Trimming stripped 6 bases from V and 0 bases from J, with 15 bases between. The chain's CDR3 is CASSEEEMVSYEQYF. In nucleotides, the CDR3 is TGTGCCAGCTCCGAGGAAGAAATGGTCTCCTACGAGCAGTACTTC.

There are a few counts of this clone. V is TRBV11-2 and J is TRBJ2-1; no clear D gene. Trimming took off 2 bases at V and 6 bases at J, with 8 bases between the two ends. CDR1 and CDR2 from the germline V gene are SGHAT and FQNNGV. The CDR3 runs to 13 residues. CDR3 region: CASSLRTGNEQFF. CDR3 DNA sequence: TGTGCCAGCAGCTTAAGAACCGGCAATGAGCAGTTCTTC.

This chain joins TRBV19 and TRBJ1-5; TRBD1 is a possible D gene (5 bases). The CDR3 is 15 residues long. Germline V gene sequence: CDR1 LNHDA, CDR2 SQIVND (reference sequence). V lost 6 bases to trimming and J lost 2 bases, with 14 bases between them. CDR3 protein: CASSEHLTGNQPQHF. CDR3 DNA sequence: TGTGCCAGTAGCGAACACTTGACAGGCAATCAGCCCCAGCATTTT.

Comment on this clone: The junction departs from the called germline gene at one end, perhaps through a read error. The CDR3 nucleotides are TGTGCCAGCAGCTTGGCCGTGCTAGCGGGAGGCCCGCCAATCTACGGGCAGTACTTC. It specifies CASSLAVLAGGPPIYGQYF. J is TRBJ2-7 and V is TRBV5-4, with TRBD2 matching 11 bases. The CDR3 totals 19 residues. Germline V gene sequence: CDR1 SGHNT, CDR2 YYREEE (reference sequence).

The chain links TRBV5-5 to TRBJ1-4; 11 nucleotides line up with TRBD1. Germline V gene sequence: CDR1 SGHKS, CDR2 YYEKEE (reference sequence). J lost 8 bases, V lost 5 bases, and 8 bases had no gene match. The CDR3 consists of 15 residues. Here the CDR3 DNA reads TGTGCCAGCAGGCAGGACAGGGGGCTGGAGGAAAAACTGTTTTTT. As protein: CASRQDRGLEEKLFF.

The CDR3 region has the DNA TGTGCCAGCAGCGTATATAACTCTGGAAACACCATATATTTT. It translates to CASSVYNSGNTIYF. V is TRBV9 and J is TRBJ1-3; D is uncertain. V was pared by 1 base and J by 0 bases, with 5 bases between. The CDR3 totals 14 residues. Germline CDR1 SGDLS, CDR2 YYNGEE.

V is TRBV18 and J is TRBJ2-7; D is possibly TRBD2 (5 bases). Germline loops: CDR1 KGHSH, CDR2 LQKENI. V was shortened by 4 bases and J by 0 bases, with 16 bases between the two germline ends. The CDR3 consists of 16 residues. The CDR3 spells CASSQGTTTPSYEQYF. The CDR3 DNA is TGTGCCAGCTCACAAGGAACGACTACCCCCTCCTACGAGCAGTACTTC.

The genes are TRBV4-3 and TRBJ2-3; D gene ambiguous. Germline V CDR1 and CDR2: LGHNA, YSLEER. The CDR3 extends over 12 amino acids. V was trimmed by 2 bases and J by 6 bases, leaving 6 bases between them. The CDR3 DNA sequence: TGCGCCAGCAGCCAAATCTCCGATACGCAGTATTTT. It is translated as CASSQISDTQYF.

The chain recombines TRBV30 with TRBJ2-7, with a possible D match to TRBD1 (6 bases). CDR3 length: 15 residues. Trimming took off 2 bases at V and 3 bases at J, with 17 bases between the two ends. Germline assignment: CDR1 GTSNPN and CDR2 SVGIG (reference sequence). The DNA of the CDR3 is TGTGCCTGGAGTCTCCCCCACAGGGCGGGCTACGAGCAGTACTTC. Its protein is CAWSLPHRAGYEQYF. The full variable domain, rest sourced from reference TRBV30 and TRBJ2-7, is SQTIHQWPATLVQPVGSPLSLECTVEGTSNPNLYWYRQAAGRGLQLLFYSVGIGQISSEVPQNLSASRPQDRQFILSSKKLLLSDSGFYLCAWSLPHRAGYEQYFGPGTRLTVT.

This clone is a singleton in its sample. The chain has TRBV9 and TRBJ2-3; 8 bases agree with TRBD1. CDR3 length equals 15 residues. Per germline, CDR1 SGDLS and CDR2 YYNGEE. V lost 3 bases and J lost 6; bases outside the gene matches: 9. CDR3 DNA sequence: TGTGCCAGCAGCGCGGGACAGGTTCAAGGGGATACGCAGTATTTT. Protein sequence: CASSAGQVQGDTQYF.